The 12 T cell receptor beta chains listed next were all sequenced from one sample in a study of OX40 agonist ivuxolimab in advanced cancers. Clones were read by immunoSEQ multiplex PCR, and TCRdb kept only the in-frame ones, dropping some. The sample has about 35,000 clones, approximately 90% seen once. Here the sequenced sample was CD4+ or CD8+ T cells sorted from blood, taken in a trial of the OX40 agonist ivuxolimab. The source of these receptors is an adult with an advanced solid tumor such as melanoma, head and neck, liver or kidney cancer.

The chain carries TRBV28 and TRBJ2-1, with 10 bases that match TRBD2. V dropped 7 bases and J dropped 8; count of bases not matched to a gene: 5. The CDR3 has 13 amino acids. The germline V gene has CDR1 MDHEN and CDR2 SYDVKM. DNA for the CDR3: TGTGCCAGCACCCCTAGCGGGAGATATGAGCAGTTCTTC. This encodes CASTPSGRYEQFF.

As concerns this clone: This sample includes further DNA sequences coding for the same CDR3. The V call is TRBV5-1, the J call TRBJ2-1, with TRBD2 matching 8 bases. V shed 0 bases, J shed 1 base, and the junction held 0 bases outside the gene matches. The germline V gene has CDR1 SGHRS and CDR2 YFSETQ. The length of the CDR3 is 15 residues. This chain's CDR3 is CASSLASGSYNEQFF. The CDR3 region has the DNA TGCGCCAGCAGCTTGGCTAGCGGGTCCTACAATGAGCAGTTCTTC.

The chain combines TRBV7-9 with TRBJ2-1; 9 positions agree with TRBD2. J was trimmed by 7 bases and V by 4 bases; bases with no gene match: 8. The germline V gene has CDR1 SEHNR and CDR2 FQNEAQ (reference sequence). This CDR3 has 15 amino acids. This CDR3 reads CASSWGSGRKNEQFF. The CDR3 DNA is TGTGCCAGCAGCTGGGGTAGCGGGAGAAAGAATGAGCAGTTCTTC.

V is TRBV28 and J is TRBJ1-1; D not resolved. Germline V lookup: CDR1 MDHEN, CDR2 SYDVKM. The V gene lost 1 base and the J gene lost 0 bases, with 15 bases spanning the gap. The CDR3 totals 17 residues. For the CDR3, the DNA is TGTGCCAGCAGTTTATTGTACACGAAGCCTATGAACACTGAAGCTTTCTTT. Amino acid sequence: CASSLLYTKPMNTEAFF.

This chain connects TRBV7-9 to TRBJ2-1, with 12 positions matching TRBD1. The CDR3 has 16 amino acids. V dropped 4 bases and J dropped 2; count of bases not matched to a gene: 3. Germline lookup yields CDR1 SEHNR and CDR2 FQNEAQ (reference sequence). The chain's CDR3 is CASSSGDRGPYNEQFF. The DNA for the CDR3 is TGTGCCAGCAGCTCCGGGGACAGGGGGCCCTACAATGAGCAGTTCTTC.

The chain links TRBV6-1 to TRBJ2-7; D may match TRBD1 or TRBD2 (5 bases each). Per germline, CDR1 MNHNS and CDR2 SASEGT. V was shortened by 6 bases and J by 3 bases, with 12 bases between the two germline ends. The CDR3 runs to 13 residues. CDR3 region: CASRPRDRYEQYF. The CDR3 DNA sequence: TGTGCCAGCAGACCCCGGGACCGCTACGAGCAGTACTTC.

This clone appeared once. The chain employs TRBV19 and TRBJ2-7; D remains ambiguous. CDR3 length: 15 residues. Trimming removed 2 bases at V and 0 bases at J, with 11 bases between. Germline V gene sequence: CDR1 LNHDA, CDR2 SQIVND (reference sequence). In DNA form, the CDR3 reads TGTGCCAGTAGTATATTCGACGGCAACTCCTACGAGCAGTACTTC. This translates into CASSIFDGNSYEQYF.

This sequence joins TRBV5-4 and TRBJ2-1, with TRBD2 matching 10 bases. From germline, CDR1 is SGHNT and CDR2 YYREEE (reference sequence). This CDR3 has 17 amino acids. V shed 3 bases and J 14 bases; nucleotides not matched to a gene: 20. As DNA, the CDR3 is TGTGCCAGCAGCTCGGGGGCTCTAGCGGGAGTTCTCCCTAGGGAGTTCTTC. Encoded protein: CASSSGALAGVLPREFF.

The CDR3 DNA reads TGTGCCAGCAGCTCCCCATGGTCGAACACTGAAGCTTTCTTT. Translated, it gives CASSSPWSNTEAFF. The rearrangement links TRBV7-9 to TRBJ1-1; no clear D. The germline V gene encodes CDR1 SEHNR and CDR2 FQNEAQ (reference sequence). The CDR3 covers 14 residues. The V gene lost 4 bases and the J gene lost 1 base, with 10 bases spanning the gap. The whole variable domain, filled in from reference TRBV7-9 and TRBJ1-1, reads DTGVSQNPRHKITKRGQNVTFRCDPISEHNRLYWYRQTLGQGPEFLTYFQNEAQLEKSRLLSDRFSAERPKGSFSTLEIQRTEQGDSAMYLCASSSPWSNTEAFFGQGTRLTVV.

The sample holds one count of this clone. This rearrangement joins TRBV11-3 to TRBJ2-3; 7 nucleotides align to TRBD1. The V and J ends lost 2 bases and 2 bases, in that order; junction bases with no gene match: 10. In germline, CDR1 is SGHNT, CDR2 YENEEA. This CDR3 region has 17 residues. The CDR3 sequence is CASSLPLLQGNTDTQYF. The CDR3 nucleotides read TGTGCCAGCAGCTTACCCCTCCTACAGGGGAACACAGATACGCAGTATTTT.

The rearrangement joins TRBV11-1 to TRBJ2-7; D gene unclear. Per the germline V gene, CDR1 is SGHAT and CDR2 is FQDESV (reference sequence). The CDR3 runs 16 residues. Trimming pared 1 base from V and 2 bases from J, leaving 15 bases between. CDR3 sequence reads: CASSLEFSSSPYEQYF. As DNA, the CDR3 is TGTGCCAGCAGCTTAGAATTTTCTAGTAGCCCCTACGAGCAGTACTTC.

CDR3 DNA: TGTGCCAGCAGTTTCGTTGGAGCTCAGTACTTC. Translation: CASSFVGAQYF. This chain joins TRBV28 and TRBJ2-4; D is uncertain. The CDR3 is made up of 11 amino acids. Trimming shortened V by 3 bases and J by 12 bases, and 9 bases separated the two germline ends. Germline V gene data show CDR1 as MDHEN and CDR2 as SYDVKM.